Listed below are T cell receptor beta chains from one sample, sequenced in a study of CD8 T cells in Susac syndrome. TCRdb itself ran the immunoSEQ multiplex PCR reads through MiXCR, one entry per CDR3 protein. The table has 160,000 or so distinct CDR3 sequences, approximately 96% seen once; the top ten hold around 0.21%. Material: CD8+ T cells from PBMCs. These receptors were collected from a human donor with multiple sclerosis. CDR3s include the opening cysteine and the closing phenylalanine or tryptophan. Fields, in order: V gene, J gene, CDR3 protein.

v_gene: TRBV3-1
j_gene: TRBJ2-3
CDR3aa: CASSHADTQYF

v_gene: TRBV29-1
j_gene: NA
CDR3aa: CSVGGDQFF

v_gene: TRBV20-1
j_gene: TRBJ2-4
CDR3aa: CSATDSPRTKNIQYF

v_gene: TRBV7-9
j_gene: TRBJ2-2
CDR3aa: CASSSDRGDTGELFF

v_gene: TRBV4-3
j_gene: TRBJ1-2
CDR3aa: CASSQDHQGYTF

v_gene: TRBV7-9
j_gene: TRBJ2-7
CDR3aa: CASSLSERGMGEQYF

v_gene: TRBV12-3/TRBV12-4
j_gene: TRBJ1-2
CDR3aa: CASSPWDSENYGYTF

v_gene: TRBV27
j_gene: TRBJ2-7
CDR3aa: CASKKGQGTYYERQYF

v_gene: TRBV5-6
j_gene: TRBJ2-7
CDR3aa: CASSLWGRNYEQYF

v_gene: TRBV13
j_gene: TRBJ2-7
CDR3aa: CASSGRDLGYEQYF

v_gene: TRBV7-9
j_gene: TRBJ2-1
CDR3aa: CASSVQRGAEQFF

v_gene: TRBV28
j_gene: TRBJ2-6
CDR3aa: CASSTSTRADPSSGANVLTF

v_gene: TRBV13
j_gene: TRBJ2-3
CDR3aa: CASSLGQAHTQYF

v_gene: TRBV19
j_gene: TRBJ2-7
CDR3aa: CASSKQGSMVYEQYF

v_gene: TRBV25-1
j_gene: TRBJ2-5
CDR3aa: CASSGAGGSQETQYF

v_gene: TRBV2
j_gene: TRBJ2-2
CDR3aa: CASRGQGLTGELFF

v_gene: TRBV4-2
j_gene: TRBJ1-5
CDR3aa: CASSTTAFQPQHF

v_gene: TRBV7-3
j_gene: TRBJ1-2
CDR3aa: CASSSGSGSAYGYTF

v_gene: TRBV2
j_gene: TRBJ2-5
CDR3aa: CASSGGLNPQETQYF

v_gene: TRBV7-9
j_gene: TRBJ2-7
CDR3aa: CASSFSAGSDYYEQYF

v_gene: TRBV2
j_gene: TRBJ2-2
CDR3aa: CASWGRGNTGELFF

v_gene: TRBV7-9
j_gene: TRBJ2-6
CDR3aa: CASSFGAGANVLTF

v_gene: TRBV20-1
j_gene: TRBJ2-7
CDR3aa: CSARATGAPYEQYF

v_gene: TRBV9
j_gene: TRBJ2-1
CDR3aa: CASSVGRAEGKLSSYNEQFF

v_gene: TRBV30
j_gene: TRBJ1-1
CDR3aa: CAWSPQTEAFF

v_gene: TRBV29-1
j_gene: TRBJ2-7
CDR3aa: CSVEAATSGGAYEQYF

v_gene: TRBV5-1
j_gene: TRBJ2-7
CDR3aa: CASSLEAGGIYEQYF

v_gene: TRBV7-2
j_gene: TRBJ1-3
CDR3aa: CASSGGNTIYF

v_gene: TRBV29-1
j_gene: TRBJ1-2
CDR3aa: CSVTGTDGYTF

v_gene: TRBV11-2
j_gene: TRBJ1-2
CDR3aa: CASSLAGQGRYGYTF

v_gene: TRBV13
j_gene: TRBJ2-7
CDR3aa: CASSPTGMDYEQYF

v_gene: TRBV30
j_gene: TRBJ2-1
CDR3aa: CAWSVWGDYNEQFF

v_gene: TRBV12-3/TRBV12-4
j_gene: TRBJ1-1
CDR3aa: CASASGPNTEAFF

v_gene: TRBV13
j_gene: TRBJ2-3
CDR3aa: CASSLGGSGPGDTQYF

v_gene: TRBV7-9
j_gene: TRBJ2-7
CDR3aa: CASSPFEGDYEQYF

v_gene: TRBV29-1
j_gene: TRBJ2-1
CDR3aa: CSVEGTGFYNEQFF

v_gene: TRBV4-3
j_gene: TRBJ1-4
CDR3aa: CASSQERPVTNEKLFF

v_gene: TRBV9
j_gene: TRBJ1-1
CDR3aa: CASSVGGAFF

v_gene: TRBV27
j_gene: TRBJ2-5
CDR3aa: CAVGRGSRETQYF

v_gene: TRBV7-2
j_gene: TRBJ2-7
CDR3aa: CGTDRDGGYEQYF

v_gene: TRBV30
j_gene: TRBJ1-2
CDR3aa: CAWSVSGPYGYTF

v_gene: TRBV13
j_gene: TRBJ1-1
CDR3aa: CASGRRSGDEAFF

v_gene: TRBV6-2/TRBV6-3
j_gene: TRBJ2-5
CDR3aa: CASTSTGDFIETQYF

v_gene: TRBV5-6
j_gene: TRBJ2-3
CDR3aa: CASSPGHPSTDTQYF

v_gene: TRBV9
j_gene: TRBJ1-6
CDR3aa: CASSVDMGNSPLHF

v_gene: TRBV9
j_gene: TRBJ2-3
CDR3aa: CASSQMRGLETTDTQYF

v_gene: TRBV13
j_gene: TRBJ2-2
CDR3aa: CASSTTSGDVTGELFF

v_gene: TRBV29-1
j_gene: TRBJ1-2
CDR3aa: CSVFDRAYTF

v_gene: TRBV7-9
j_gene: TRBJ1-2
CDR3aa: CASSSRTGYGYTF

v_gene: TRBV20-1
j_gene: TRBJ2-5
CDR3aa: CSADAGGAEETQYF

v_gene: TRBV11-2
j_gene: TRBJ2-7
CDR3aa: CASSLLSGDNYEQYF

v_gene: TRBV29-1
j_gene: TRBJ1-2
CDR3aa: CSVPLTGRYGYTF

v_gene: TRBV23-1
j_gene: TRBJ2-2
CDR3aa: CASRFSTGSSTGELFF

v_gene: TRBV6-1
j_gene: TRBJ2-2
CDR3aa: CASSEGGQTNTGELFF

v_gene: TRBV7-9
j_gene: TRBJ2-3
CDR3aa: CAIALAGGPDTQYF

v_gene: TRBV12-3/TRBV12-4
j_gene: TRBJ2-1
CDR3aa: CASSPLALYNEQFF

v_gene: TRBV7-9
j_gene: TRBJ1-1
CDR3aa: CASSPRTDQTEAFF

v_gene: TRBV20-1
j_gene: TRBJ1-2
CDR3aa: CSARDQGTGFIYGYTF

v_gene: TRBV27
j_gene: TRBJ2-7
CDR3aa: CASSLEGAHEQYF

v_gene: TRBV7-8
j_gene: TRBJ1-5
CDR3aa: CASSPQGRPQHF